This T cell receptor beta chain was identified during a study of blood T cell repertoires in COVID-19. In germline, CDR1 is KGHSH, CDR2 LQKENI. Trimming cost V 3 bases and J 6 bases, with 16 bases left between them. CDR3 length equals 15 residues. Produced via immunoSEQ multiplex PCR; TCRdb's table is partial and in-frame only. Here the sample spans fewer than 350,000 clones, roughly 89% being singletons. The chain recombines TRBV18 with TRBJ2-3; TRBD2 might be the D (6 bases). This receptor was obtained from a woman in her thirties or forties who had recovered from COVID-19. The material sequenced was PBMCs or T cells enriched from blood (not recorded which). The CDR3 region has the DNA TGTGCCAGCTCACCCTCCCGGGAGTCACACGATACGCAGTATTTT. This encodes CASSPSRESHDTQYF.